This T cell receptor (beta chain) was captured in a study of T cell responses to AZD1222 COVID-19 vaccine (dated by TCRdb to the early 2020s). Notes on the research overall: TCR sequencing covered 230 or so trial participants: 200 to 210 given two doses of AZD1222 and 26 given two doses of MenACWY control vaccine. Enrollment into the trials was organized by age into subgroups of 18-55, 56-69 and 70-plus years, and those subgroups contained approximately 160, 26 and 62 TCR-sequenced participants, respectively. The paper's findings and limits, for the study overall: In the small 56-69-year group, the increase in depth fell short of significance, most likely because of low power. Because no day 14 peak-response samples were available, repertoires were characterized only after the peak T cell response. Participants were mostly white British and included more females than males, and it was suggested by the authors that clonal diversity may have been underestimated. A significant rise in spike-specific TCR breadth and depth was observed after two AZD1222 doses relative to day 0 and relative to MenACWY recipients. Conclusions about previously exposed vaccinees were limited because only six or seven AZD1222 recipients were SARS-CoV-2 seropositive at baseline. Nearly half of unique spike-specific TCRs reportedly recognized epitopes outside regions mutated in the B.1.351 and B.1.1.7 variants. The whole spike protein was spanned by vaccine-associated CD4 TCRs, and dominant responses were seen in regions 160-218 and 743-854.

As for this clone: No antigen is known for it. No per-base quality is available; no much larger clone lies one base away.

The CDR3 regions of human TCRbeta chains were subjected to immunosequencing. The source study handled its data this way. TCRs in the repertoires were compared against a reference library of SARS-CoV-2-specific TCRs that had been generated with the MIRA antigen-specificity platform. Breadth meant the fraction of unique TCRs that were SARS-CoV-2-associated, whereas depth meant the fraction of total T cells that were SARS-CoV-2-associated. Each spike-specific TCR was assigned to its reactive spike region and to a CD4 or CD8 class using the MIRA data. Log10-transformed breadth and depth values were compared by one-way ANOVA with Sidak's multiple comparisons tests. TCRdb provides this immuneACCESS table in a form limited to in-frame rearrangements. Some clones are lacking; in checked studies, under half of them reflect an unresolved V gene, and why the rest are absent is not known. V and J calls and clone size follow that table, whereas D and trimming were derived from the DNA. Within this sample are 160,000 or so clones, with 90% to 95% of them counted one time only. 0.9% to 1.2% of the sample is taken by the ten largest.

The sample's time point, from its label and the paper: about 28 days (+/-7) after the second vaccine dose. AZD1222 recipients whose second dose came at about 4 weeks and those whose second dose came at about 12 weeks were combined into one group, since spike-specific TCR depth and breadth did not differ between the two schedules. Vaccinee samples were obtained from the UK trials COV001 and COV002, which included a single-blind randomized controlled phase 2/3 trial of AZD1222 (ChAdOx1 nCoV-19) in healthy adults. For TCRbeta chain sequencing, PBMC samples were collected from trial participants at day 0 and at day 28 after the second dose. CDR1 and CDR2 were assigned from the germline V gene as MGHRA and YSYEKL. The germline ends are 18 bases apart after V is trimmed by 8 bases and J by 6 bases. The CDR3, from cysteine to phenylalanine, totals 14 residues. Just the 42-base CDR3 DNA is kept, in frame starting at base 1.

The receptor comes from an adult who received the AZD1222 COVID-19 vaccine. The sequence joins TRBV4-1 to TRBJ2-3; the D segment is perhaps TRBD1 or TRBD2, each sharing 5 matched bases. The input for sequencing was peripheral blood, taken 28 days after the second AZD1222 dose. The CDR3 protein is CASQRGPDVDTQYF. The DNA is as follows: TGCGCCAGCCAAAGGGGACCCGACGTTGATACGCAGTATTTT.